These T cell receptor beta chains were read from a single sample in a study of CD8+ T cells in alopecia areata. The assay was immunoSEQ multiplex PCR, and TCRdb's table has in-frame clones only and misses some. The sample shows 150,000 to 250,000 clones, 58% of them seen only once. The sequencing here drew on CD4+ T cells sorted from blood, taken at week 24, from a patient treated with tofacitinib. The source is a human donor with alopecia areata. CDR3s include the opening cysteine and the closing phenylalanine or tryptophan. Some rows mark clone size as missing; the rest say once, few, many or name a class of expanded clone.

v_gene	abundance	CDR3aa
TRBV5-6	-	CASSLDRVNEQYF
TRBV2	few	CASGDEKLFF
TRBV14	-	CASSPVRGGTNTQYF
TRBV28	once	CASSLLSEQYF
TRBV5-4	few	CASSLEQPNYNEQFF
TRBV7-9	-	CASSQGTGRETQYF
TRBV7-2	-	CASSDRVSGYGYTF
TRBV7-9	few	CASSFDNSPLHF
TRBV11-1	once	CASSRRGRAATDTQYF
TRBV7-3	-	CASSLGQLVGELFF
TRBV30	-	CAWSVSRSLMSSYEQYF
TRBV5-1	few	CASSTQLAGLQETQYF
TRBV18	-	CASSPDGNYGYTF
TRBV5-6	-	CASSSPGTSGISTDTQYF
TRBV6-6	-	CASNPEGTEAFF
TRBV7-9	-	CASSLRGLGEKLFF
TRBV19	-	CASSIGTSPSDTQYF
TRBV27	-	CASRTGGTRETQYF
TRBV9	-	CASSVAQGRTDTQYF
TRBV14	few	CASSQDPQGLYEQYF
TRBV7-3	-	CASSQRPPTDTQYF
TRBV7-9	-	CASSPTDRMNTEAFF
TRBV5-4	few	CASSLDSHTGELFF
TRBV5-1	-	CASSPLTGELFF
TRBV29-1	-	CSASGIGYNTEAFF
TRBV9	-	CASSGPWWEDYGYTF